The 13 T cell receptor beta chains listed next were all sequenced from one sample in a study of T cell repertoires and Cas9 in healthy adults. Repertoires were generated with immunoSEQ multiplex PCR, while TCRdb's copy carries only in-frame clones and drops some. The sample holds 22,000 or so clones; under 95% are singletons and the top ten take about 0.84%. The source material was CD4+ effector T cells (CD127+, CD25-, CD137-, CD154-) from PBMCs; culture status not recorded. The receptors stem from a human donor in good health.

This sequence joins TRBV4-3 and TRBJ1-1; D uncertain. The CDR3 is made up of 13 amino acids. Trimming shortened V by 6 bases and J by 0 bases, and 8 bases separated the two germline ends. Germline CDR1 and CDR2: LGHNA and YSLEER. CDR3 in DNA: TGCGCCAGCAGTCGGCGCGTGAACACTGAAGCTTTCTTT. Its translation: CASSRRVNTEAFF.

V and J are TRBV29-1 and TRBJ1-1; no reliable D call. The CDR3 consists of 13 residues. The V gene's germline CDR1 is SQVTM and CDR2 ANQGSEA. The V end was cut by 4 bases, the J end by 0 bases, with 9 bases between. This chain's CDR3 is CSVVRGLNTEAFF. CDR3 nucleotides: TGCAGCGTTGTAAGAGGGTTGAACACTGAAGCTTTCTTT.

As for this clone: One junction end disagrees with the germline gene, perhaps due to a read error. V is TRBV2 and J is TRBJ2-3, with D possibly matching TRBD1 (5 bases). Germline V gene lookup returns CDR1 SNHLY and CDR2 FYNNEI. The CDR3 contains 13 residues. CDR3 loop: CASSPPFTGTQYF. The CDR3 coding sequence is TGTGCCAGCAGCCCTCCTTTCACAGGTACGCAGTATTTT.

V and J are TRBV29-1 and TRBJ2-3, with 7 positions matching TRBD1. The germline gives CDR1 SQVTM, CDR2 ANQGSEA. The V gene end was trimmed by 5 bases and the J gene end by 1 base; junction bases not matched to a gene: 6. This CDR3 comprises 14 residues. The CDR3 protein is CSVIRQGGTDTQYF. DNA for the CDR3: TGCAGCGTTATACGACAGGGAGGCACAGATACGCAGTATTTT.

The chain combines TRBV5-4 with TRBJ2-1, with 10 nucleotides matching TRBD1. Germline loops: CDR1 SGHNT, CDR2 YYREEE (reference sequence). The CDR3 has 15 amino acids. Trimming took 3 bases from V and 0 from J; bases not matched to a gene: 0. The CDR3 here is CASSWTGGSYNEQFF. CDR3 bases: TGTGCCAGCAGCTGGACAGGGGGCTCCTACAATGAGCAGTTCTTC. The whole variable domain, remainder taken from reference TRBV5-4 and TRBJ2-1, is ETGVTQSPTHLIKTRGQQVTLRCSSQSGHNTVSWYQQALGQGPQFIFQYYREEENGRGNFPPRFSGLQFPNYSSELNVNALELDDSALYLCASSWTGGSYNEQFFGPGTRLTVL.

As DNA, the CDR3 is TGTGCCAGCAGTATGATACCTCCCAGGGACACCGGGGAGCTGTTTTTT. Translated: CASSMIPPRDTGELFF. The chain links TRBV28 to TRBJ2-2, with TRBD1 as a possible D gene (5 bases). Germline CDR1 reads MDHEN; CDR2 reads SYDVKM. The CDR3 totals 16 residues. The V end lost 5 bases, the J end lost 3 bases, and 16 bases lay between the germline ends.

The V gene is TRBV7-9, the J gene TRBJ2-5; 10 positions match TRBD2. The trim removed 7 bases at V and 2 bases at J, leaving 16 bases unmatched. The CDR3 extends over 18 amino acids. CDR1 and CDR2 (germline): SEHNR, FQNEAQ (reference sequence). The CDR3 sequence is CASIDASRGLALQETQYF. The CDR3 nucleotides are TGTGCCAGCATCGATGCTTCACGGGGACTAGCGTTACAAGAGACCCAGTACTTC.

The V call is TRBV6-5, the J call TRBJ2-7; D possibly matches TRBD1 or TRBD2 (5 bases each). Looked up from germline, CDR1 is MNHEY and CDR2 is SVGAGI. V lost 8 bases to trimming and J lost 4 bases, with 21 bases between them. There are 15 residues in the CDR3. The CDR3 reads CASSDRAGAPYEQYF. The DNA of the CDR3 is TGTGCCAGCTCCGATAGGGCCGGGGCCCCGTACGAGCAGTACTTC.

This chain links TRBV6-4 with TRBJ1-2; no definite D call. CDR3 length equals 13 residues. V gave up 3 bases and J gave up 7 bases, with 12 bases separating them. CDR1 MRHNA and CDR2 SNTAGT come from the germline V gene. CDR3 residues: CASSEVGTGGYTF. As DNA, the CDR3 is TGTGCCAGCAGTGAGGTTGGCACGGGTGGCTACACCTTC.

Remarks on this clone: The CDR3 does not close with the conserved phenylalanine or tryptophan, likely indicating a read error. The chain uses TRBV19 and TRBJ1-4, with D perhaps matching TRBD1 (6 bases). This CDR3 spans 15 amino acids. Germline V CDR1 and CDR2: LNHDA, SQIVND (reference sequence). Trimming shortened V by 3 bases and J by 5 bases, and 13 bases separated the two germline ends. The DNA of the CDR3 is TGTGCCAGTAGTATTGGTCGGGGGGCAAATGAAAAACTGTTTCTT. Its protein is CASSIGRGANEKLFL.

The chain carries TRBV7-2 and TRBJ2-7, with a tentative D call TRBD2 (6 bases). V shed 5 bases and J shed 3 bases, with 11 bases lying between them. The CDR3 spans 13 residues. Germline CDR1 reads SGHTA; CDR2 reads FQGNSA. CDR3 in amino acids: CASSQGLHYEQYF. In DNA, the CDR3 is TGTGCCAGCAGCCAGGGACTCCACTACGAGCAGTACTTC.

This chain joins TRBV5-8 and TRBJ2-7, with TRBD1 matching over 8 bases. CDR1 and CDR2 from the germline V gene are SGHTS and YDEGEE. Unmatched junction bases numbered 9, after V lost 5 bases and J lost 2 bases. This CDR3 region has 15 residues. The CDR3 coding sequence is TGTGCCAGCAGAACCGGGACAGGCATCGCCTACGAGCAGTACTTC. Translation gives CASRTGTGIAYEQYF.

The chain joins TRBV4-3 to TRBJ2-5; D is perhaps TRBD1 (5 bases). The CDR3 spans 13 residues. Germline-derived CDR1 and CDR2 are LGHNA and YSLEER. Trimming took off 6 bases at V and 2 bases at J, with 10 bases between the two ends. Written as DNA, the CDR3 is TGCGCCAGCAGACTTCCAGGGCAAGAGACCCAGTACTTC. As protein: CASRLPGQETQYF.